The 9 T cell receptor beta chains reported below all come from one sample, sequenced in a study of blood T cell repertoires in COVID-19. Repertoires were generated with immunoSEQ multiplex PCR, while TCRdb's copy carries only in-frame clones and drops some. This sample yields about 34,000 clones, of which about 74% are seen a single time; 16% belongs to the top ten. Input material: peripheral blood. These receptors were collected from a human donor in a cohort sampled during active COVID-19.

In this sample, this clone turned up a few times. CDR3 nucleotide sequence: TGTGCCAGCAGCCTCCCCCGGACTCCCGAACAGTACTTC. Translated: CASSLPRTPEQYF. The V call is TRBV7-2, the J call TRBJ2-7; D is perhaps TRBD2 (5 bases). Trimming stripped 5 bases from V and 10 bases from J, with 18 bases between. This CDR3 has 13 amino acids. CDR1 and CDR2 (germline): SGHTA, FQGNSA.

This chain joins TRBV7-9 and TRBJ2-1; 9 nucleotides align to TRBD1. CDR1 is SEHNR, CDR2 FQNEAQ, per germline (reference sequence). Trimming removed 5 bases from V and 4 bases from J; junction bases left unmatched: 9. CDR3 length equals 16 residues. DNA for the CDR3: TGTGCCAGCAGCACATACAGGGGGCGCGGTTACAATGAGCAGTTCTTC. This codes for CASSTYRGRGYNEQFF. Filled out from reference TRBV7-9 and TRBJ2-1, the complete variable domain reads DTGVSQNPRHKITKRGQNVTFRCDPISEHNRLYWYRQTLGQGPEFLTYFQNEAQLEKSRLLSDRFSAERPKGSFSTLEIQRTEQGDSAMYLCASSTYRGRGYNEQFFGPGTRLTVL.

The rearrangement joins TRBV27 to TRBJ2-7; 11 bases line up with TRBD2. The CDR3 is 16 residues long. In germline, CDR1 is MNHEY, CDR2 SMNVEV (reference sequence). Trimming took 1 base from V and 5 from J; bases not matched to a gene: 7. CDR3 nucleotide sequence: TGTGCCAGCAGTTTATTAACTAGCGGGAGACGAGACGAGCAGTACTTC. It yields the protein CASSLLTSGRRDEQYF.

A single count supports this clone. The genes are TRBV18 and TRBJ1-1, with D possibly being TRBD1 (6 bases). Germline V CDR1 and CDR2: KGHSH, LQKENI. With 3 bases removed from V and 3 bases from J, the gap between germline ends came to 14 bases. The CDR3 has 15 amino acids. The CDR3 protein is CASSPRGGGDTEAFF. The CDR3 DNA is TGTGCCAGCTCACCTCGGGGAGGGGGAGACACTGAAGCTTTCTTT.

The rearrangement joins TRBV14 to TRBJ1-6, with D perhaps TRBD1 (5 bases). This CDR3 spans 14 amino acids. Germline CDR1 SGHDN, CDR2 FVKESK. Deletions cut 6 bases from V and 7 bases from J, with 13 bases between. The CDR3 protein is CASRRGSGNSPLHF. Here the CDR3 DNA reads TGTGCCAGCAGGCGGGGGAGTGGGAATTCACCCCTCCACTTT.

The sample holds a few counts of this clone. One end of the junction does not line up with germline, which may come from a read error. The CDR3 nucleotides are TGTGCCAGCAGTCGCATCTATGGACCCCACGCGGGGCATGGATTC. Translating gives CASSRIYGPHAGHGF. This sequence joins TRBV28 and TRBJ1-2, with a weak D call TRBD1 (5 bases). Germline V gene data show CDR1 as MDHEN and CDR2 as SYDVKM. The length of the CDR3 is 15 residues.

CDR3 protein: CASSQASGTQETQYF. The CDR3 DNA reads as TGCGCCAGCAGCCAAGCCAGCGGGACCCAAGAGACCCAGTACTTC. The rearrangement uses TRBV4-1 and TRBJ2-5; 7 bases align to TRBD2. CDR1 is MGHRA and CDR2 is YSYEKL in the germline V gene. V dropped 1 base and J dropped 1; count of bases not matched to a gene: 3. The CDR3 spans 15 residues.

This rearrangement joins TRBV29-1 to TRBJ1-3, with D unclear. CDR3 length: 14 amino acids. V was shortened by 7 bases and J by 7 bases, with 20 bases between the two germline ends. The germline V gene has CDR1 SQVTM and CDR2 ANQGSEA. This CDR3 reads CSAGCEVSANTIYF. DNA of the CDR3: TGCAGCGCCGGCTGTGAGGTTTCTGCGAACACCATATATTTT. Looking up the rest from reference TRBV29-1 and TRBJ1-3 gives the full variable domain: SAVISQKPSRDICQRGTSLTIQCQVDSQVTMMFWYRQQPGQSLTLIATANQGSEATYESGFVIDKFPISRPNLTFSTLTVSNMSPEDSSIYLCSAGCEVSANTIYFGEGSWLTVV.

This rearrangement joins TRBV5-4 to TRBJ2-5; maybe TRBD2 (6 bases). Trimming shortened V by 2 bases and J by 4 bases, and 12 bases separated the two germline ends. Germline V CDR1 and CDR2: SGHNT, YYREEE (reference sequence). This CDR3 has 14 amino acids. The CDR3 region is CASSFGGAGETQYF. In nucleotides, the CDR3 is TGTGCCAGCAGCTTCGGCGGGGCGGGAGAGACCCAGTACTTC.